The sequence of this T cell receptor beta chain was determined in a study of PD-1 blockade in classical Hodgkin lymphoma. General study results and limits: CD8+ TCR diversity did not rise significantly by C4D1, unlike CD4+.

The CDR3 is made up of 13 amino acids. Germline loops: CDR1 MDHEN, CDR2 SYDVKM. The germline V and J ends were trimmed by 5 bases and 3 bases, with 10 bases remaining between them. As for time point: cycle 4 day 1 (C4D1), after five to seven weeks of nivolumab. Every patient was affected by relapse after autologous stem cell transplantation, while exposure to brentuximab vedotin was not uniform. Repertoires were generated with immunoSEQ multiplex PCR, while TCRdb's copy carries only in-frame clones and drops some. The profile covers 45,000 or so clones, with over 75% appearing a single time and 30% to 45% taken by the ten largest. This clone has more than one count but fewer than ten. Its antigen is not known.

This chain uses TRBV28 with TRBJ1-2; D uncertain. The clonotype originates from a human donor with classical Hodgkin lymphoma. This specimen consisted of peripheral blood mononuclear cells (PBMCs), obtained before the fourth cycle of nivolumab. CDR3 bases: TGTGCCAGCAGTCCCTTCGATTACTATGGCTACACCTTC. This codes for CASSPFDYYGYTF.